Presented here are 8 T cell receptor beta chains from one specimen sequenced in a study of T cells in Graves' hyperthyroidism and ophthalmopathy. The TCR beta CDR3 regions underwent amplification using RNA transcripts as the source. The HTBI primer set drove a first-round RT-PCR of the TCR CDR3. A single record per CDR3 protein comes from TCRdb applying MiXCR to the multiplex PCR reads. The sample holds under 800,000 distinct CDR3 sequences, approximately 14% seen once. Sequenced material: blood. Source of these receptors: a woman aged 18-29 years with Graves' hyperthyroidism.

V and J are TRBV20-1 and TRBJ2-7, with 11 nucleotides matching TRBD2. V shed 4 bases, J shed 2 bases, and the junction held 1 base outside the gene matches. Germline lookup yields CDR1 DFQATT and CDR2 SNEGSKA (reference sequence). The CDR3 is made up of 13 amino acids. The CDR3 sequence is CSAKGLAAYEQYF. The CDR3 nucleotides are TGCAGTGCTAAGGGACTAGCGGCCTACGAGCAGTACTTC.

The rearrangement uses TRBV4-3 and TRBJ2-2; TRBD2 agrees at 13 bases. This CDR3 region has 16 residues. J gave up 8 bases and V 5 bases, and 8 bases lay outside the gene matches. In germline, CDR1 is LGHNA, CDR2 YSLEER. CDR3 loop: CASSSEGLAGVGELFF. DNA for the CDR3: TGCGCCAGCAGCTCGGAAGGACTAGCGGGAGTGGGGGAGCTGTTTTTT.

There are many counts of this clonotype. The chain couples TRBV2 to TRBJ2-3, with 8 nucleotides matching TRBD2. The CDR3 sequence is 14 residues long. Germline trimming cut 4 bases from V and 5 bases from J; bases unmatched to any gene: 5. The germline CDR1 and CDR2 sequences are SNHLY and FYNNEI. The CDR3 nucleotides read TGTGCCAGCAGTGGGACTAGCAGGGTAGATACGCAGTATTTT. It yields the protein CASSGTSRVDTQYF.

V is TRBV5-1 and J is TRBJ2-1; tentative D call: TRBD2 (5 bases). CDR3 length equals 13 residues. Germline CDR1 is SGHRS and CDR2 is YFSETQ. V gave up 0 bases and J gave up 8 bases, with 9 bases separating them. CDR3 bases: TGCGCCAGCAGCTTGGGGTGGGGAGATGAGCAGTTCTTC. It is translated as CASSLGWGDEQFF.

This clonotype was found a few times. The chain joins TRBV19 to TRBJ1-1; 7 positions match TRBD1. The V gene's germline CDR1 is LNHDA and CDR2 SQIVND (reference sequence). With V trimmed by 4 bases and J by 3 bases, 14 bases remained unmatched. This CDR3 region has 17 residues. The CDR3 nucleotides read TGTGCCAGTAGTAGAAACACCCGGACAGGTTATGACACTGAAGCTTTCTTT. Its translation is CASSRNTRTGYDTEAFF.

This clonotype has a count of ten or more. This chain links TRBV30 with TRBJ2-5, with D possibly TRBD2 on 5 matching bases. The CDR3 runs 15 residues. CDR1 is GTSNPN, CDR2 SVGIG, per germline (reference sequence). Between the trimmed V and J ends, which lost 2 bases and 5 bases, there was a span of 18 bases. The CDR3 DNA reads as TGTGCCTGGAGTTCCGGGATCCTCCATGCGGAGACCCAGTACTTC. Translating gives CAWSSGILHAETQYF.

This clonotype was seen more than once but under ten times. The V and J genes are TRBV9 and TRBJ1-1; D call uncertain. Trimming stripped 3 bases from V and 1 base from J, with 13 bases between. Germline CDR1 SGDLS, CDR2 YYNGEE. CDR3 size: 15 residues. The CDR3 sequence: CASSEEGSRNTEAFF. Written as DNA, the CDR3 is TGTGCCAGCAGCGAGGAGGGAAGCCGGAACACTGAAGCTTTCTTT.

The rearrangement uses TRBV19 and TRBJ2-2; D is unresolved. The CDR3 contains 13 residues. Germline lookup yields CDR1 LNHDA and CDR2 SQIVND (reference sequence). CDR3 loop: CAAGRGETGELFF. CDR3 sequence (DNA): TGTGCTGCAGGACGAGGCGAAACCGGGGAGCTGTTTTTT.